The source of this T cell receptor (beta chain) is a study of blood T cell repertoires in COVID-19. TCRdb's table, derived via immunoSEQ multiplex PCR, lists solely in-frame clones and lacks some. The sample lists a few hundred thousand clones, roughly nine tenths occurring once. There are a few counts of this clone. V lost 6 bases and J 4 bases, leaving 15 bases between the germline ends. This CDR3 has 14 residues. Per the germline V gene, CDR1 is MNHEY and CDR2 is SVGAGI. The sequence came from a woman aged 55-70 years who had recovered from COVID-19. The V gene is TRBV6-5, the J gene TRBJ2-5, with TRBD2 as a possible D gene (6 bases). What was sequenced was PBMCs or T cells enriched from blood (not recorded which). The CDR3 loop reads CASRDTGTSETQYF. The CDR3 nucleotides read TGTGCCAGCAGAGACACCGGGACTTCAGAGACCCAGTACTTC.